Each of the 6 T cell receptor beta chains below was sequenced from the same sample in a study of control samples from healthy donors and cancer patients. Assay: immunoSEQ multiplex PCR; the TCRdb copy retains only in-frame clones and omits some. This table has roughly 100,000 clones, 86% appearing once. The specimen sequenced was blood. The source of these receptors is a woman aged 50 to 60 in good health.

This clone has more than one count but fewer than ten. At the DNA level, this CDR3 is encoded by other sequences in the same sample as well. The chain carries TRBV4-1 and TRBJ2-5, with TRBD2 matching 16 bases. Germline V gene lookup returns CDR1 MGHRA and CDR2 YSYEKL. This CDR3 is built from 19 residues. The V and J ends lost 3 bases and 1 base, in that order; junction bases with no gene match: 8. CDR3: CASSHPGLAGGPSQETQYF. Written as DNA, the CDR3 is TGCGCCAGCAGCCATCCGGGACTAGCGGGAGGGCCTTCCCAAGAGACCCAGTACTTC.

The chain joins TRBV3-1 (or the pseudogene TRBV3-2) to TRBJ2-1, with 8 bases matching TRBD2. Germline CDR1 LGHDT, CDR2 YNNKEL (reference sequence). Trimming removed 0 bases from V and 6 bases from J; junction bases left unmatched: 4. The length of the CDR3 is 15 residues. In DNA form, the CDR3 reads TGTGCCAGCAGCCAAGATCGGGGGGGGATCAATGAGCAGTTCTTC. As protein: CASSQDRGGINEQFF.

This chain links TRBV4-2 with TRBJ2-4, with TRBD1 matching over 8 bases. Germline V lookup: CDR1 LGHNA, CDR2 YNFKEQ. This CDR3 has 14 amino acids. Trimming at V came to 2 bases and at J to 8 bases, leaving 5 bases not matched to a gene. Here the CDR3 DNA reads TGTGCCAGCAGCCAATCAGGGGGCTACTACATTCAGTACTTC. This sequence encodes CASSQSGGYYIQYF.

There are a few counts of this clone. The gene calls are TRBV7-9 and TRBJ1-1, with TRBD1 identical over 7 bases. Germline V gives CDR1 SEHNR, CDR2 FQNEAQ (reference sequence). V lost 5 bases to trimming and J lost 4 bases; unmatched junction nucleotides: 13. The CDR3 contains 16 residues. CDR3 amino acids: CASSREQGWWGTEAFF. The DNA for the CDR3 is TGTGCCAGCAGCCGAGAACAGGGGTGGTGGGGCACTGAAGCTTTCTTT.

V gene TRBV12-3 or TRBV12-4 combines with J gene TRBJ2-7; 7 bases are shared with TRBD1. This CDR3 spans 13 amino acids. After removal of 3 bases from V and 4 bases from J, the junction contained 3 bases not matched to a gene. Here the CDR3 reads CASSFETGYEQYF. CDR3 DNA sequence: TGTGCCAGCAGTTTCGAGACAGGGTACGAGCAGTACTTC.

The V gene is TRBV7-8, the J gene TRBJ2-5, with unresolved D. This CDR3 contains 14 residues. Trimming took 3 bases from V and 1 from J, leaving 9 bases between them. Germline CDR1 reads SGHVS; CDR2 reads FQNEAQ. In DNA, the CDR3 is TGTGCCAGCAGCTTCTACCCTTCCCAAGAGACCCAGTACTTC. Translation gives CASSFYPSQETQYF.